This is a list of T cell receptor beta chains from one sample in a study of blood T cell repertoires in COVID-19. The method was immunoSEQ multiplex PCR; TCRdb's version includes in-frame clones alone and lacks a portion of them. The repertoire holds under 150,000 clones, with approximately 89% as singletons. Sequenced material: peripheral blood. These TCRs come from a woman aged 55-70 years with COVID-19, enrolled during active disease. The CDR3 runs from the conserved cysteine through the conserved F or W. D genes are given only for firm matches. Part of the rows lack a size; the others show once, few, many or a class for expanded clones.

V	J	D	size	CDR3	DNA
TRBV29-1	TRBJ1-4	-	-	CSPHEGQNEKLFF	TGCAGCCCCCACGAGGGCCAAAATGAAAAACTGTTTTTT
TRBV6-5	TRBJ1-6	-	-	CASSYSGPGIGSPLHF	TGTGCCAGCAGTTACTCCGGGCCGGGGATTGGTTCACCCCTCCACTTT
TRBV5-1	TRBJ2-7	-	-	CASSLARGSGPYEQYF	TGCGCCAGCAGCTTGGCACGGGGAAGTGGGCCCTACGAGCAGTACTTC
TRBV9	TRBJ2-2	-	-	CASSVDFRRRFGELFF	TGTGCCAGCAGCGTAGACTTCAGACGGAGATTCGGGGAGCTGTTTTTT
TRBV4-3	TRBJ2-1	TRBD2	-	CASSQDPGWGGEHNEQFF	TGCGCCAGCAGCCAAGATCCCGGCTGGGGGGGGGAGCACAATGAGCAGTTCTTC
TRBV11-3	TRBJ1-4	-	-	CASSSGGETNEKLFF	TGTGCCAGCAGCTCCGGGGGGGAGACTAATGAAAAACTGTTTTTT
TRBV4-2	TRBJ1-1	TRBD1	-	CASSQGQGANTEAFF	TGTGCCAGCAGCCAAGGGCAGGGGGCGAACACTGAAGCTTTCTTT
TRBV2	TRBJ2-7	-	-	CASKKGSDLYYEQYF	TGTGCCAGCAAGAAGGGGTCGGATCTTTACTACGAGCAGTACTTC
TRBV5-5	TRBJ1-6	-	-	CASSFGQTGGTPLHF	TGTGCCAGCAGCTTTGGGCAGACCGGGGGTACACCCCTCCACTTT
TRBV5-6	TRBJ2-3	-	-	CASSLGVGPTDTQYF	TGTGCCAGCAGCTTAGGGGTGGGGCCGACAGATACGCAGTATTTT
TRBV19	TRBJ1-2	-	few	CASSMGREDYGYTF	TGTGCCAGTAGTATGGGCAGGGAGGACTATGGCTACACCTTC
TRBV7-9	TRBJ1-5	TRBD1	-	CASSLTRQGNSNQPQHF	TGTGCCAGCAGCTTAACTCGACAGGGGAATAGCAATCAGCCCCAGCATTTT
TRBV6-6	TRBJ2-3	TRBD2	-	CASTWGGSTDTQYF	TGTGCCAGCACATGGGGGGGAAGCACAGATACGCAGTATTTT
TRBV12-3/TRBV12-4	TRBJ1-6	-	-	CASSSNSPGALHF	TGTGCCAGCAGCTCTAACTCGCCGGGGGCCCTCCACTTT
TRBV13	TRBJ1-2	-	once	CASSFGANYGYTF	TGTGCCAGCAGCTTCGGGGCTAACTATGGCTACACCTTC
TRBV7-6	TRBJ1-6	TRBD1	-	CASSRGQGGTYNSPLHF	TGTGCCAGCAGCCGGGGACAGGGCGGCACCTATAATTCACCCCTCCACTTT
TRBV5-6	TRBJ1-1	TRBD1	-	CASSLDRAGEAFF	TGTGCCAGCAGCCTGGACAGGGCAGGTGAAGCTTTCTTT
TRBV27	TRBJ1-2	-	-	CASRKGGTDGYTF	TGTGCCAGCAGAAAAGGGGGTACAGATGGCTACACCTTC
TRBV19	TRBJ1-3	TRBD1	-	CASSIGTGGGNTIYF	TGTGCCAGTAGTATCGGGACAGGGGGCGGAAACACCATATATTTT
TRBV11-2	TRBJ2-5	TRBD2	-	CASSPGTSGLGGQETQYF	TGTGCCAGCAGCCCCGGGACTAGCGGTTTGGGGGGGCAAGAGACCCAGTACTTC
TRBV12-3/TRBV12-4	TRBJ1-1	TRBD1	-	CASSLGGQGAAFF	TGTGCCAGCAGTTTAGGGGGACAGGGGGCGGCTTTCTTT